The clone carrying this TCR beta chain was counted only a few times. Its antigen is unknown. Findings and caveats of the study: Around an eighth of tumor Treg sequences matched naive CD4+ cells.

Adaptor-ligated barcode primers were used to amplify TRBV12-4/TRBJ1-2 clonotypes. TCRdb used MiXCR to reprocess the multiplex PCR reads, holding one entry per CDR3 protein. Counted here are 1,200 to 1,500 distinct CDR3 sequences, 15% to 20% occurring once; the ten biggest clones make up less than 60%. With 6 bases clipped from V and 0 bases from J, the junction kept 3 bases outside the gene matches. The CDR3 totals 14 residues. The material sequenced was naive CD4+ T cells sorted from blood. Stated subset: naive CD4+ T cells, CD4+CD45RA+CD25-. This clonotype was obtained from a female donor with breast cancer. This chain connects TRBV12-3 or TRBV12-4 to TRBJ1-2; 8 positions agree with TRBD1. The CDR3 region has the DNA TGTGCCAGCAGGTTGGGACAGGCTAACTATGGCTACACCTTC. This encodes CASRLGQANYGYTF.